Shown below are 24 T cell receptor beta chains from a single sample sequenced in a study of blood T cell repertoires in COVID-19. Assay used: immunoSEQ multiplex PCR; TCRdb lists only in-frame clones, some missing. The table lists about 78,000 clones, about nine tenths of them singletons, with 1% in the top ten. The material sequenced was peripheral blood. These receptors were obtained from a woman aged 45-59 years in a cohort sampled during active COVID-19.

The V and J genes are TRBV24-1 and TRBJ2-3; 8 positions match TRBD1. CDR1 and CDR2 from the germline V gene are KGHDR and SFDVKD. The CDR3 length is 15 residues. V trimming: 1 base; J trimming: 1 base; junction bases outside the gene matches: 0. The CDR3 sequence: CATSDFRGRTDTQYF. The CDR3 nucleotides read TGTGCCACCAGTGATTTCAGGGGGCGCACAGATACGCAGTATTTT.

This chain links TRBV2 with TRBJ1-3, with D hard to call. Germline CDR1 SNHLY, CDR2 FYNNEI. Trimming left V 11 bases short and J 4 bases short, with 9 bases between. There are 11 residues in the CDR3. The CDR3 sequence: CASRGGNTIYF. CDR3 coding DNA: TGTGCCTCCCGGGGAGGAAACACCATATATTTT.

The chain employs TRBV11-2 and TRBJ2-5, with TRBD2 as a possible D gene (6 bases). Germline V gene data show CDR1 as SGHAT and CDR2 as FQNNGV. This CDR3 spans 15 amino acids. The germline V and J ends were trimmed by 2 bases and 2 bases, with 12 bases remaining between them. CDR3 in amino acids: CASSLNVGLQETQYF. DNA of the CDR3: TGTGCCAGCAGCTTAAACGTGGGACTGCAAGAGACCCAGTACTTC.

CDR3 region: CASSSRRLAGSGAEQFF. In DNA form, the CDR3 reads TGTGCCAGCAGTTCGCGAAGACTAGCGGGATCGGGGGCTGAGCAGTTCTTC. The rearrangement uses TRBV27 and TRBJ2-1; 11 nucleotides agree with TRBD2. The CDR3 loop spans 17 amino acids. The ends lost 4 bases at V and 9 bases at J; junction bases unmatched: 14. Germline V lookup: CDR1 MNHEY, CDR2 SMNVEV (reference sequence).

V is TRBV19 and J is TRBJ2-1; tentatively, D is TRBD2 (5 bases). CDR3 length: 14 amino acids. V was shortened by 8 bases and J by 0 bases, with 11 bases between the two germline ends. Germline V gene lookup returns CDR1 LNHDA and CDR2 SQIVND (reference sequence). The CDR3 loop is CASGRGSSYNEQFF. CDR3 coding DNA: TGTGCCAGTGGGAGAGGGAGCTCCTACAATGAGCAGTTCTTC. Combining the CDR3 with reference TRBV19 and TRBJ2-1 gives the whole variable domain DGGITQSPKYLFRKEGQNVTLSCEQNLNHDAMYWYRQDPGQGLRLIYYSQIVNDFQKGDIAEGYSVSREKKESFPLTVTSAQKNPTAFYLCASGRGSSYNEQFFGPGTRLTVL.

A few counts support this clone. As the CDR3 is not closed by the conserved phenylalanine or tryptophan, this likely results from a read error. No DNA is shown, since the ends of the CDR3 on it are uncertain; the CDR3 is the one TCRdb lists. The chain combines TRBV7-2 with TRBJ2-7; the table's D call TRBD2 went unverified against the DNA. The CDR3 sequence runs 16 residues, both termini included. The V gene's germline CDR1 is SGHTA and CDR2 FQGNSA. The CDR3 region is CASSLGGDSPLDFVDL.

The chain links TRBV7-8 to TRBJ2-3; maybe TRBD1 (6 bases). V dropped 6 bases and J dropped 3 bases, with 19 bases sitting between them. From germline, CDR1 is SGHVS and CDR2 FQNEAQ. The CDR3 totals 16 residues. In DNA, the CDR3 is TGTGCCAGCAGGATAACAGGGCTGTTAGGAACAGATACGCAGTATTTT. Translating it yields CASRITGLLGTDTQYF.

The chain is built from TRBV9 and TRBJ2-7, with D tentatively TRBD2 (6 bases). The CDR3 loop spans 15 amino acids. Germline CDR1 and CDR2: SGDLS and YYNGEE. V was cut by 0 bases and J by 4 bases, with 14 bases left in between. The CDR3 loop reads CASSVGGVELYEQYF. CDR3 nucleotide sequence: TGTGCCAGCAGCGTAGGCGGGGTTGAGCTGTACGAGCAGTACTTC. Looking up the rest from reference TRBV9 and TRBJ2-7 gives the full variable domain: DSGVTQTPKHLITATGQRVTLRCSPRSGDLSVYWYQQSLDQGLQFLIQYYNGEERAKGNILERFSAQQFPDLHSELNLSSLELGDSALYFCASSVGGVELYEQYFGPGTRLTVT.

This rearrangement joins TRBV19 to TRBJ2-7; D perhaps matches TRBD2 (5 bases). V gave up 9 bases and J gave up 6 bases, with 24 bases separating them. Germline-derived CDR1 and CDR2 are LNHDA and SQIVND (reference sequence). The CDR3 runs to 15 residues. The chain's CDR3 is CASQPGTTPPREQYF. In DNA, the CDR3 is TGTGCCAGCCAGCCGGGAACGACCCCCCCCCGCGAGCAGTACTTC.

The chain couples TRBV29-1 to TRBJ2-6; 9 bases agree with TRBD1. Germline V gene sequence: CDR1 SQVTM, CDR2 ANQGSEA. J gave up 1 base and V 6 bases, and 10 bases lay outside the gene matches. The CDR3 spans 17 residues. The CDR3 loop is CSVGPGTGHSGANVLTF. The DNA for the CDR3 is TGCAGCGTGGGACCCGGGACAGGGCATTCTGGGGCCAACGTCCTGACTTTC.

The chain combines TRBV3-1 (or the pseudogene TRBV3-2) with TRBJ2-1; 12 bases are shared with TRBD2. Germline V gene data show CDR1 as LGHDT and CDR2 as YNNKEL (reference sequence). Trimming took 4 bases from V and 9 from J; bases not matched to a gene: 13. CDR3 length: 17 amino acids. The DNA for the CDR3 is TGTGCCAGCAGCCTAACCGCCTCGACTAGCGGGAGTGGTGAGCAGTTCTTC. Translation gives CASSLTASTSGSGEQFF.

The chain links TRBV5-1 to TRBJ2-2; 8 nucleotides agree with TRBD1. Germline CDR1 SGHRS, CDR2 YFSETQ. CDR3 length equals 15 residues. The V segment lost 2 bases and the J segment 7 bases; nucleotides outside the gene matches: 7. The CDR3 coding sequence is TGCGCCAGCAGCTTACAACAGGGGGAAGACGGGGAGCTGTTTTTT. Amino acids: CASSLQQGEDGELFF.

The rearrangement uses TRBV11-2 and TRBJ2-7, with no clear D. Looked up from germline, CDR1 is SGHAT and CDR2 is FQNNGV. V was pared by 1 base and J by 3 bases, with 4 bases between. The CDR3 runs to 12 residues. CDR3 DNA sequence: TGTGCCAGCAGCTTAGTAAACTACGAGCAGTACTTC. As protein: CASSLVNYEQYF.

The rearrangement joins TRBV20-1 to TRBJ2-5; tentatively, D is TRBD2 (6 bases). The germline V gene encodes CDR1 DFQATT and CDR2 SNEGSKA (reference sequence). CDR3 length: 11 residues. Trimming took off 8 bases at V and 5 bases at J, with 12 bases between the two ends. The DNA for the CDR3 is TGCAGTTCCACAGCGGGCGAGACCCAGTACTTC. Amino acid sequence: CSSTAGETQYF.

This chain connects TRBV6-5 to TRBJ2-2; the match to TRBD1 covers 7 bases. After removal of 6 bases from V and 6 bases from J, the junction contained 4 bases not matched to a gene. This CDR3 has 13 amino acids. Germline CDR1 is MNHEY and CDR2 is SVGAGI. CDR3 bases: TGTGCCAGCAGGCTACAGGGGTCCGGGGAGCTGTTTTTT. Amino acids: CASRLQGSGELFF.

The V call is TRBV7-9, the J call TRBJ2-1, with 8 bases aligning to TRBD2. Germline values: CDR1 SEHNR, CDR2 FQNEAQ (reference sequence). The CDR3 runs 14 residues. V lost 7 bases and J lost 3; bases outside the gene matches: 5. The DNA for the CDR3 is TGTGCCAGCATGGGGCTAGCGGGCTACAATGAGCAGTTCTTC. Amino acid sequence: CASMGLAGYNEQFF.

The table lists this clone with a count of one. The chain employs TRBV4-1 and TRBJ2-1; 9 bases are a match to TRBD2. Germline lookup yields CDR1 MGHRA and CDR2 YSYEKL. The CDR3 spans 14 residues. The V segment lost 5 bases and the J segment 8 bases; nucleotides outside the gene matches: 7. The CDR3 here is CASSVAGDLDEQFF. CDR3 DNA: TGCGCCAGCAGCGTAGCGGGAGATTTGGATGAGCAGTTCTTC.

This chain uses TRBV5-6 with TRBJ2-7, with TRBD1 matching over 7 bases. This CDR3 has 12 amino acids. J was trimmed by 7 bases and V by 6 bases; bases with no gene match: 7. Germline CDR1 is SGHDT and CDR2 is YYEEEE. The CDR3 sequence is CASMGPGGEQYF. In DNA form, the CDR3 reads TGTGCCAGCATGGGACCAGGGGGTGAGCAGTACTTC.

V is TRBV28 and J is TRBJ1-2, with D maybe TRBD1 (5 bases). Deletions cut 4 bases from V and 3 bases from J, with 15 bases between. This CDR3 is built from 15 residues. From germline, CDR1 is MDHEN and CDR2 SYDVKM. Written as DNA, the CDR3 is TGTGCCAGCAGTTCCCTTGGGCGGGACTACTATGGCTACACCTTC. Translating it yields CASSSLGRDYYGYTF.

V is TRBV6-6 and J is TRBJ1-5; 7 bases map to TRBD1. V was pared by 5 bases and J by 15 bases, with 10 bases of the junction left unmatched. The CDR3 runs to 12 residues. The germline gives CDR1 MNHNY, CDR2 SVGAGI (reference sequence). The CDR3 here is CASSPQGKDAHF. The CDR3 DNA reads TGTGCCAGCAGTCCACAGGGGAAGGACGCGCATTTT.

This clone was seen a single time. The CDR3 loop is CASSLRLAMHEQYF. As DNA, the CDR3 is TGTGCCAGCAGCTTGAGACTAGCGATGCACGAGCAGTACTTC. V gene TRBV5-4 combines with J gene TRBJ2-7; 8 nucleotides line up with TRBD2. From germline, CDR1 is SGHNT and CDR2 YYREEE (reference sequence). The CDR3 is 14 amino acids. V shed 1 base and J 5 bases; nucleotides not matched to a gene: 5.

J is TRBJ2-3 and V is TRBV27, with no clear D. The CDR3 is 14 amino acids. The V gene's germline CDR1 is MNHEY and CDR2 SMNVEV (reference sequence). The germline V and J ends were trimmed by 6 bases and 0 bases, with 10 bases remaining between them. The CDR3 spells CASRGSRSTDTQYF. CDR3 nucleotides: TGTGCCAGCAGGGGCTCCAGGAGCACAGATACGCAGTATTTT.

The chain couples TRBV18 to TRBJ1-1; the D gene is possibly TRBD1 (6 bases). This CDR3 is 16 amino acids long. Germline CDR1 and CDR2: KGHSH and LQKENI. V lost 3 bases to trimming and J lost 0 bases, with 14 bases between them. The CDR3 DNA sequence: TGTGCCAGCTCACCCTACCGGGACACCATGAACACTGAAGCTTTCTTT. The encoded protein is CASSPYRDTMNTEAFF. Together with reference TRBV18 and TRBJ1-1, the CDR3 gives the full variable domain: NAGVMQNPRHLVRRRGQEARLRCSPMKGHSHVYWYRQLPEEGLKFMVYLQKENIIDESGMPKERFSAEFPKEGPSILRIQQVVRGDSAAYFCASSPYRDTMNTEAFFGQGTRLTVV.

The chain employs TRBV28 and TRBJ2-6, with D perhaps matching TRBD1 (5 bases). Trimming took 5 bases from V and 0 from J, leaving 14 bases between them. Per germline, CDR1 MDHEN and CDR2 SYDVKM. The CDR3 runs 17 residues. Here the CDR3 reads CASSPWGSDSGANVLTF. The CDR3 bases are TGTGCCAGCAGTCCATGGGGCAGCGACTCTGGGGCCAACGTCCTGACTTTC.